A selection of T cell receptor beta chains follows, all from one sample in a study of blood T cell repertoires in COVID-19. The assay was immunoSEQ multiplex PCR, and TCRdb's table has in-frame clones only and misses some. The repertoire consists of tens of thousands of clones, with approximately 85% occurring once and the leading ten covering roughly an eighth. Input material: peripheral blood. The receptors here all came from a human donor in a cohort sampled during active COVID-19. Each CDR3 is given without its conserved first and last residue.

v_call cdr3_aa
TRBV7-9 ASSRLGDRSYEQY
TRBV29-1 SAIQTNEKLF
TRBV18 ASSPLARLAGGTDTQY
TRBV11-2 ASSPGLRDRGSGNTIY
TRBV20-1 SASVGGATVDTQY
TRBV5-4 ASSRPGTGGRTGELF
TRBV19 ASSISGAYEQY
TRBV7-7 ASSLKTGGSDTQY
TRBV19 GVRDRITDTQY
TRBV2 ASSEEGGGRGEAF
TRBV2 ASLGGGITEAF
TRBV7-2 ASSLTGPLNTEAF
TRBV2 ASTPREFGTDTQY
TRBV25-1 ASRSHRRGYT
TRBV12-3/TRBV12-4 ASSLDRGEQF
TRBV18 ASSPDMGGGRKNT
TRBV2 ASSYQGSYNSPLH
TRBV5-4 ASSLAVPGARETQY
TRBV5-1 ASSLDRGNTQY